This T cell receptor (beta chain) was profiled in a study of T cell responses to AZD1222 COVID-19 vaccine. Produced via immunoSEQ multiplex PCR; TCRdb's table is partial and in-frame only. The sample has under 150,000 clones, roughly 93% seen once. Study conclusions and caveats: Females made up more of the donors, who were largely white British, and clonal diversity may have come out too low.

Regarding this clone: Antigen unknown.

The germline V gene has CDR1 LNHDA and CDR2 SQIVND (reference sequence). V gave up 6 bases and J gave up 10 bases; unmatched junction bases: 11. This CDR3 comprises 14 residues. This sequence was found in an adult who received the AZD1222 COVID-19 vaccine. This sequence joins TRBV19 and TRBJ1-1, with 10 bases that match TRBD1. The material was peripheral blood, obtained 28 days after the second AZD1222 dose. The CDR3 nucleotides are TGTGCCAGTAGCACCGGGACAGGGGATTCTGGAGCTTTCTTT. Amino acids: CASSTGTGDSGAFF.